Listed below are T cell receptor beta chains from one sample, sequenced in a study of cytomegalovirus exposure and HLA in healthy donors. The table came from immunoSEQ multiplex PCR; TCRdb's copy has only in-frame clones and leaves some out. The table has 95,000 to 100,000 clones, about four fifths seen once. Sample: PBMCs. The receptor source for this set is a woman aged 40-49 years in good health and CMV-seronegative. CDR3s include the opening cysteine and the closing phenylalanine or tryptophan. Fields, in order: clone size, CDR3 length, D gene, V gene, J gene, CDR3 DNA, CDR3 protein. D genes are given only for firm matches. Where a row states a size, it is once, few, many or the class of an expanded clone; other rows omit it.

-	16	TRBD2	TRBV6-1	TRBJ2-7	TGTGCCAGCAGAGAAGCGCGTTTTACCCGGGAGGTCGAGCAGTACTTC	CASREARFTREVEQYF
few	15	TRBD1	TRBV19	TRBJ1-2	TGTGCCAGTAGTGTGGGACAGGGAATTAACTATGGCTACACCTTC	CASSVGQGINYGYTF
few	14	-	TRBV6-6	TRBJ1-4	TGTGCCAGCAGGGATGTTTCAGGGGACGAAAAACTGTTTTTT	CASRDVSGDEKLFF
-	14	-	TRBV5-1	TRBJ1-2	TGCGCCAGCAGTATTTCGACAGGTGACTATGGCTACACCTTC	CASSISTGDYGYTF
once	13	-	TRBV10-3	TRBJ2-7	TGTGCCATCAGTGAGTCCAACGTGAGCGAGCAGTACTTC	CAISESNVSEQYF
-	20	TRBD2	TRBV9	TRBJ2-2	TGTGCCAGCAGCCTCTCTTCCGGACTAGCGGGAGGGCCGCGAGGCGGGGAGCTGTTTTTT	CASSLSSGLAGGPRGGELFF
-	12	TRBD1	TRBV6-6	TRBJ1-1	TGTGCCAGCAAACGACAGGGGGGTGAAGCTTTCTTT	CASKRQGGEAFF
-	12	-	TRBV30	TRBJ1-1	TGTGCCTGGAGCCGGGATTCGCTTGAAGCTTTCTTT	CAWSRDSLEAFF
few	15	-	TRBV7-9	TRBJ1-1	TGTGCCAGCAGCCCCGGTGGGGGGGATGGCACTGAAGCTTTCTTT	CASSPGGGDGTEAFF
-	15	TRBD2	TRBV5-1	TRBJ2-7	TGCGCCAGCAGCTTGACCGGGACTAGCGGGAGCGAGCAGTACTTC	CASSLTGTSGSEQYF
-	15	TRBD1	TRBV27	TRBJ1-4	TGTGCCAGCAGTTTATCGGGGACAGGGTTCGGAAAACTGTTTTTT	CASSLSGTGFGKLFF
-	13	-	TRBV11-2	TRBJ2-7	TGTGCCAGCAGCCCTAGTGGAGCCTACGAGCAGTACTTC	CASSPSGAYEQYF
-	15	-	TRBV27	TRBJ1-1	TGTGCCAGCAGTTTTTTTCCAGGGGCGGGCACTGAAGCTTTCTTT	CASSFFPGAGTEAFF
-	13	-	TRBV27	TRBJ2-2	TGTGCCAGCAGTATTTCAGGGACCGGGGAGCTGTTTTTT	CASSISGTGELFF
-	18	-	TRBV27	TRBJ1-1	TGTGCCAGCAGTTTACTGCGAGAACCCGGAGTACGGAGCACTCAAGCTTTCTTT	CASSLLREPGVRSTQAFF
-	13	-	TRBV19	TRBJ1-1	TGTGCCAGTAGTTCCGTCCTGAACACTGAAGCTTTCTTT	CASSSVLNTEAFF
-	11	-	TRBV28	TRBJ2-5	TGTGCCAGCAGTACGAGGGAGACCCAGTACTTC	CASSTRETQYF
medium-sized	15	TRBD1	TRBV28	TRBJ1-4	TGTGCCAGCAGGGACCGGGACAGCGTTAATGAAAAACTGTTTTTT	CASRDRDSVNEKLFF